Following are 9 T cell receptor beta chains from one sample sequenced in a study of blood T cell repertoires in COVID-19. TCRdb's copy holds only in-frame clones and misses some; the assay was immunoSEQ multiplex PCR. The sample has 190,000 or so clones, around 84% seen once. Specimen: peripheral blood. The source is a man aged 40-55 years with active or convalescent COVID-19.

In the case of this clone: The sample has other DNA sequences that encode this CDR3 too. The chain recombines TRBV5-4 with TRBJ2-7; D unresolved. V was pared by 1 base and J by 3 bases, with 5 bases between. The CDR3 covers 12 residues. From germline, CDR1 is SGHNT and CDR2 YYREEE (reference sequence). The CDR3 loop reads CASSLSGYEQYF. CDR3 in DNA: TGTGCCAGCAGCTTGTCCGGCTACGAGCAGTACTTC.

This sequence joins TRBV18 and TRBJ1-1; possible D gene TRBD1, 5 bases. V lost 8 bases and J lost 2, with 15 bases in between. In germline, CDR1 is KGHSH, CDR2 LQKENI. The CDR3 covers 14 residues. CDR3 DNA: TGTGCCAGCCCTCACGACAGAAATAACACTGAAGCTTTCTTT. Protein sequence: CASPHDRNNTEAFF.

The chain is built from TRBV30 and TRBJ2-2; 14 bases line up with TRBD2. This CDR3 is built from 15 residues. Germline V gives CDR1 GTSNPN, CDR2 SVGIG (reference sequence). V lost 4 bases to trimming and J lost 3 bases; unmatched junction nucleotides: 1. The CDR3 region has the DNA TGTGCCTGGAAGGGACTAGCGGGAGACACCGGGGAGCTGTTTTTT. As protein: CAWKGLAGDTGELFF.

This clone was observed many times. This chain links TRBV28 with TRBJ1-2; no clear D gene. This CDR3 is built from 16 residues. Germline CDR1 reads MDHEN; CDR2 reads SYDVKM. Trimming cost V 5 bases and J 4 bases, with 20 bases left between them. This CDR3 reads CASSPPSWRQGYGYTF. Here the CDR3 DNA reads TGTGCCAGCAGTCCCCCGTCCTGGAGGCAAGGCTATGGCTACACCTTC.

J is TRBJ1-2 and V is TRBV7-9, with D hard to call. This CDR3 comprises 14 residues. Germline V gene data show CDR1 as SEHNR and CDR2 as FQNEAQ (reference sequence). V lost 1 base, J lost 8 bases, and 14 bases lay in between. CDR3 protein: CASSLEVARGGYTF. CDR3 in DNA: TGTGCCAGCAGCTTAGAAGTGGCACGCGGAGGCTACACCTTC.

CDR3 residues: CASSLGQRGRNTEAFF. The CDR3 DNA reads as TGTGCCAGCAGCTTAGGCCAGAGGGGGAGGAACACTGAAGCTTTCTTT. The chain combines TRBV7-8 with TRBJ1-1; D possibly corresponds to TRBD1 (6 bases). This CDR3 region has 16 residues. The V end was cut by 1 base, the J end by 1 base, with 13 bases between. CDR1 SGHVS and CDR2 FQNEAQ come from the germline V gene.

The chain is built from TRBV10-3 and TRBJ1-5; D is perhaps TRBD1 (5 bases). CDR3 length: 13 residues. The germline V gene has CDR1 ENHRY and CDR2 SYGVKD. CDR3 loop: CATTRDFLQPQHF. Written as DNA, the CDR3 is TGTGCTACAACTCGGGACTTCTTGCAGCCCCAGCATTTT.

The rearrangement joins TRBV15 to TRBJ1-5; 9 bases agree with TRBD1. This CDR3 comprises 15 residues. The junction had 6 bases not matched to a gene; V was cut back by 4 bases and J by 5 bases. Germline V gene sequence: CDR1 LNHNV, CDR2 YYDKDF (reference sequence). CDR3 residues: CATSNWGQGHQPQHF. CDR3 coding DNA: TGTGCCACCAGCAACTGGGGACAGGGACATCAGCCCCAGCATTTT.

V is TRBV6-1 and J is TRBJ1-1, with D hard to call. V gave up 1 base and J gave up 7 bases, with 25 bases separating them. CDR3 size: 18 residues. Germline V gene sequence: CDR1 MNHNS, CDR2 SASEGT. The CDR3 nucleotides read TGTGCCAGCAGTGAAGGAAGTCGGGAACTGCTGAACACTGATGAAGCTTTCTTT. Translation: CASSEGSRELLNTDEAFF.